A selection of T cell receptor beta chains follows, all from one sample in a study of CD8 T cells in ankylosing spondylitis. TCRdb itself ran the 5' RACE reads through MiXCR, one entry per CDR3 protein. The table includes a few hundred thousand distinct CDR3 sequences, roughly 13% detected once. Sequenced sample: blood, either unsorted or a sorted T cell fraction (not recorded which). The receptors derive from a male donor with ankylosing spondylitis. Each CDR3 is given with its conserved first and last residue. A D gene is named only where the DNA matches it firmly. Rows give clone size only sometimes, using once, few, many, or a class for an expanded clone.

J gene: TRBJ2-1; D gene: TRBD2; V gene: TRBV3-1; clone size: few; CDR3 protein: CASSRGRLAGINEQFF; CDR3 DNA: TGTGCCAGCAGCCGGGGTCGACTAGCGGGAATAAATGAGCAGTTCTTC
J gene: TRBJ2-1; D gene: TRBD2; V gene: TRBV29-1; clone size: many; CDR3 protein: CSVEALAGVGEQFF; CDR3 DNA: TGCAGCGTTGAGGCACTAGCGGGAGTGGGTGAGCAGTTCTTC
J gene: TRBJ1-1; D gene: .; V gene: TRBV7-2; clone size: many; CDR3 protein: CASSLYGLNTEAFF; CDR3 DNA: TGTGCCAGCAGCTTATACGGCTTGAACACTGAAGCTTTCTTT
J gene: TRBJ2-1; D gene: .; V gene: TRBV7-9; clone size: .; CDR3 protein: CASSLYEAGNEQFF; CDR3 DNA: TGTGCCAGCAGCCTTTATGAAGCAGGCAATGAGCAGTTCTTC
J gene: TRBJ2-1; D gene: TRBD1; V gene: TRBV20-1; clone size: few; CDR3 protein: CSARAGTADYYYNEQFF; CDR3 DNA: TGCAGTGCTAGAGCAGGGACAGCCGATTATTACTACAATGAGCAGTTCTTC
J gene: TRBJ2-3; D gene: TRBD2; V gene: TRBV4-2; clone size: .; CDR3 protein: CASSQVAGISTDTQYF; CDR3 DNA: TGTGCCAGCAGCCAAGTAGCGGGGATATCCACAGATACGCAGTATTTT
J gene: TRBJ1-4; D gene: .; V gene: TRBV5-1; clone size: few; CDR3 protein: CASSSTEANEKLFF; CDR3 DNA: TGCGCCAGCAGCTCGACAGAAGCAAATGAAAAACTGTTTTTT
J gene: TRBJ2-1; D gene: .; V gene: TRBV27; clone size: few; CDR3 protein: CASSLSPGTRREEQFF; CDR3 DNA: TGTGCCAGCAGTTTATCTCCAGGGACCCGCAGGGAGGAGCAGTTCTTC
J gene: TRBJ2-7; D gene: .; V gene: TRBV5-5; clone size: few; CDR3 protein: CASSSNREAYEQYF; CDR3 DNA: TGTGCCAGCAGCTCGAACAGGGAGGCCTACGAGCAGTACTTC
J gene: TRBJ2-5; D gene: .; V gene: TRBV4-1; clone size: few; CDR3 protein: CASSQERGQQETQYF; CDR3 DNA: TGCGCCAGCAGCCAAGAACGCGGGCAGCAAGAGACCCAGTACTTC
J gene: TRBJ1-2; D gene: .; V gene: TRBV20-1; clone size: few; CDR3 protein: CSVSWKDGYTF; CDR3 DNA: TGCAGTGTCAGTTGGAAGGATGGCTACACCTTC
J gene: TRBJ1-1; D gene: TRBD1; V gene: TRBV12-3/TRBV12-4; clone size: few; CDR3 protein: CASTIQGADTEAFF; CDR3 DNA: TGTGCCAGCACCATACAGGGGGCCGACACTGAAGCTTTCTTT
J gene: TRBJ2-2; D gene: TRBD2; V gene: TRBV6-2/TRBV6-3; clone size: .; CDR3 protein: CASSPGLVTGELFF; CDR3 DNA: TGTGCCAGCAGTCCAGGACTAGTGACCGGGGAGCTGTTTTTT
J gene: TRBJ2-7; D gene: TRBD2; V gene: TRBV20-1; clone size: few; CDR3 protein: CSASSGASYEQYF; CDR3 DNA: TGCAGTGCATCAAGCGGGGCCTCCTACGAGCAGTACTTC
J gene: TRBJ1-1; D gene: .; V gene: TRBV30; clone size: .; CDR3 protein: CAWSQGVSSNTEAFF; CDR3 DNA: TGTGCCTGGAGCCAAGGGGTGTCCTCGAACACTGAAGCTTTCTTT
J gene: TRBJ2-3; D gene: .; V gene: TRBV29-1; clone size: .; CDR3 protein: CSVRVTDTQYF; CDR3 DNA: TGCAGCGTCCGAGTGACAGATACGCAGTATTTT